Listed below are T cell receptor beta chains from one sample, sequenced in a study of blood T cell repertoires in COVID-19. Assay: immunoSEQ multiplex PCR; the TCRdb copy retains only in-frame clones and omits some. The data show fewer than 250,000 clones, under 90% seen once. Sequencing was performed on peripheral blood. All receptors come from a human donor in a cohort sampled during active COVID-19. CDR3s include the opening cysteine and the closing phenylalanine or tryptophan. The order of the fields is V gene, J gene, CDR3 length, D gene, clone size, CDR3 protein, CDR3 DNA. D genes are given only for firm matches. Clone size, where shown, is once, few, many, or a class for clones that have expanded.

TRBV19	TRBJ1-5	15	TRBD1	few	CASSIGGTGDQPQHF	TGTGCCAGTAGTATAGGGGGGACAGGGGATCAGCCCCAGCATTTT
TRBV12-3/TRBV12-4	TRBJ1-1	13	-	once	CASSLGQNTEAFF	TGTGCCAGCAGTCTGGGACAGAACACTGAAGCTTTCTTT
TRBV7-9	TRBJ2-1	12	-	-	CASSWEWELQFF	TGTGCCAGCAGCTGGGAGTGGGAGTTGCAGTTCTTC
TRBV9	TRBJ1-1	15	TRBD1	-	CASSVDRVLGPEAFF	TGTGCCAGCAGCGTTGACAGGGTCCTAGGTCCTGAAGCTTTCTTT
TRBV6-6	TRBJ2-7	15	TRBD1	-	CASSPNGQGPYEQYF	TGTGCCAGCAGCCCTAACGGACAGGGCCCCTACGAGCAGTACTTC
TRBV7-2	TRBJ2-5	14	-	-	CASSFDSARETQYF	TGTGCCAGCAGCTTTGATAGCGCCCGAGAGACCCAGTACTTC
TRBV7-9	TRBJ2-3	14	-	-	CASSYSLSTDTQYF	TGTGCCAGCAGCTATAGCCTTTCCACAGATACGCAGTATTTT
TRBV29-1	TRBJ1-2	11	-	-	CSVEAVYGYTF	TGCAGCGTTGAAGCAGTCTATGGCTACACCTTC
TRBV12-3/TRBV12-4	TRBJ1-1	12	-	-	CASRGWNTEAFF	TGTGCCAGCCGCGGCTGGAACACTGAAGCTTTCTTT
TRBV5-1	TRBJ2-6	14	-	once	CASSFESGANVLTF	TGCGCCAGCAGCTTCGAGTCTGGGGCCAACGTCCTGACTTTC
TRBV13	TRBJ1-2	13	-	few	CASSLTGLGGYTF	TGTGCCAGCAGCCTGACAGGATTAGGGGGCTACACCTTC
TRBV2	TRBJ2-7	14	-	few	CASSEASLGGEQYF	TGTGCCAGCAGTGAAGCCAGTCTCGGCGGCGAGCAGTACTTC
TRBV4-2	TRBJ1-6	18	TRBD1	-	CASSQEVGFGRGDSPLHF	TGTGCCAGCAGCCAAGAGGTCGGGTTTGGCAGGGGGGACTCACCCCTCCACTTT
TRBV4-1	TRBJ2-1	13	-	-	CASSQTTGTYQFF	TGCGCCAGCAGCCAAACAACCGGGACTTACCAGTTCTTC
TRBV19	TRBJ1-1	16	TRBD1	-	CASRGTADRGRPQAFF	TGTGCCAGTAGAGGGACCGCCGACAGGGGTCGCCCCCAAGCTTTCTTT
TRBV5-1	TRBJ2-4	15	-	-	CASSLGPGGGNIQYF	TGCGCCAGCAGCTTAGGCCCTGGGGGCGGGAACATTCAGTACTTC
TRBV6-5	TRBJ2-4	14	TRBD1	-	CASRGDRGINIQYF	TGTGCCAGCAGGGGGGACAGGGGGATAAACATTCAGTACTTC
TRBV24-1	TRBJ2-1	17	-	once	CATSDYHSGSSYNEQFF	TGTGCCACCAGTGATTATCATAGCGGAAGCTCCTACAATGAGCAGTTCTTC
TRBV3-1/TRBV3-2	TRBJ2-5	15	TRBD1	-	CASSPQGQGRETQYF	TGTGCCAGCAGCCCTCAGGGACAGGGTCGGGAGACCCAGTACTTC
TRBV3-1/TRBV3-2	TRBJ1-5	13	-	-	CASSQGHSQPQHF	TGTGCCAGCAGCCAAGGCCACTCCCAGCCCCAGCATTTT
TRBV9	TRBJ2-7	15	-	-	CASSAGTPYNGEQYF	TGTGCCAGCAGCGCCGGGACACCTTACAACGGCGAGCAGTACTTC
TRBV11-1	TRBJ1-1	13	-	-	CASSLRQNTEAFF	TGTGCCAGCAGCTTGCGGCAGAACACTGAAGCTTTCTTT
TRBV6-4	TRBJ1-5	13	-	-	CASSVSGNQPQHF	TGTGCCAGCAGTGTGTCGGGCAATCAGCCCCAGCATTTT
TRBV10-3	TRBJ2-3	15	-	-	CAISAGAGGSDTQYF	TGTGCCATCAGCGCGGGGGCAGGGGGCTCAGATACGCAGTATTTT
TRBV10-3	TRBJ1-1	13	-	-	CAISEWQGTEAFF	TGTGCCATCAGTGAATGGCAGGGCACTGAAGCTTTCTTT
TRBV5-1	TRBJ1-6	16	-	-	CASSLDLGVHNSPLHF	TGCGCCAGCAGCTTGGATCTAGGGGTTCATAATTCACCCCTCCACTTT
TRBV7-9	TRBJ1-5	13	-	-	CASSLGGDQPQHF	TGTGCCAGCAGCTTAGGCGGGGATCAGCCCCAGCATTTT
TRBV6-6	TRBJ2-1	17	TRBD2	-	CASSLRTSGGTNNEQFF	TGTGCCAGCAGTCTACGGACTAGCGGGGGAACCAACAATGAGCAGTTCTTC
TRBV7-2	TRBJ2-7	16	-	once	CASSRLWSRGNYEQYF	TGTGCCAGCAGCCGCCTTTGGAGCAGGGGAAACTACGAGCAGTACTTC
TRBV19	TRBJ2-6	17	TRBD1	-	CASSTGQAVSGANVLTF	TGTGCCAGTAGTACGGGACAGGCCGTCTCTGGGGCCAACGTCCTGACTTTC
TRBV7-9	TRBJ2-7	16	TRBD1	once	CASSLALGTGDYEQYF	TGTGCCAGCAGCTTAGCGCTCGGGACAGGGGACTACGAGCAGTACTTC
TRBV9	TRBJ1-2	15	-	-	CASSPDQGSNYGYTF	TGTGCCAGCAGCCCCGATCAGGGGAGCAACTATGGCTACACCTTC
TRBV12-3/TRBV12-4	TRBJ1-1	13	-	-	CASSLSFERGAFF	TGTGCCAGCAGTTTAAGTTTTGAGAGGGGGGCTTTCTTT
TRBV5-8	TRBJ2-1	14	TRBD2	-	CASRTLAVDNEQFF	TGTGCCAGCAGGACTCTAGCGGTTGACAATGAGCAGTTCTTC
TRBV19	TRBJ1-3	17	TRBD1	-	CASSPGTGRFSGNTIYF	TGTGCCAGTAGTCCAGGGACAGGGAGGTTCTCTGGAAACACCATATATTTT
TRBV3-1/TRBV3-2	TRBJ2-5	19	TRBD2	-	CASSQEWPSGGTAQETQYF	TGTGCCAGCAGCCAAGAGTGGCCTAGCGGGGGGACCGCACAAGAGACCCAGTACTTC